This TCR beta chain came from a study of technical replicates of blood from a handful of donors. Data came from immunoSEQ multiplex PCR; TCRdb stores just in-frame clones and leaves some out. The table records approximately 69,000 clones, approximately 96% of them present only once. The CDR3 is 13 residues long. Germline CDR1 GTSNPN, CDR2 SVGIG (reference sequence). The germline V and J ends were trimmed by 4 bases and 3 bases, with 13 bases remaining between them. The sample was T cells isolated from PBMCs. The clonotype comes from a human donor in good health. The rearrangement uses TRBV30 and TRBJ2-7, with D unresolved. In DNA, the CDR3 is TGTGCCTGGAATGCGGTGGATCTCTACGAGCAGTACTTC. Its translation is CAWNAVDLYEQYF.